Below are 29 T cell receptor beta chains sequenced from a single sample in a study of cytomegalovirus exposure and HLA in healthy donors. It was with 60 Vbeta and 13 Jbeta primers that the PCR ran. The protocol was immunoSEQ multiplex PCR, while the TCRdb copy is restricted to in-frame clones and leaves out a portion. The sample lists approximately 110,000 clones; 81% were seen once. Source material: PBMCs. The origin of the receptors is a woman aged 25 to 39 in good health and CMV-seronegative.

The DNA of the CDR3 is TGTGCCAAAGGGGACAGGGGTTATCAGCCCCAGCATTTT. Its protein is CAKGDRGYQPQHF. The J gene is TRBJ1-5, the V gene TRBV19, with 10 bases lining up with TRBD1. The junction had 5 bases not matched to a gene; V was cut back by 10 bases and J by 5 bases. Germline V lookup: CDR1 LNHDA, CDR2 SQIVND (reference sequence). The CDR3 is 13 residues long.

The V gene is TRBV29-1, the J gene TRBJ1-1, with 8 bases lining up with TRBD1. After removal of 7 bases from V and 1 base from J, the junction contained 2 bases not matched to a gene. CDR3 length: 12 residues. Germline CDR1 SQVTM, CDR2 ANQGSEA. CDR3: CSGGTGNTEAFF. CDR3 in DNA: TGCAGCGGGGGGACAGGGAACACTGAAGCTTTCTTT.

This chain links TRBV28 with TRBJ2-7, with a tentative D call TRBD1 (6 bases). The germline CDR1 and CDR2 sequences are MDHEN and SYDVKM. Trimming removed 5 bases at V and 12 bases at J, with 23 bases between. CDR3 size: 14 residues. CDR3 amino acids: CASSPVHLLGAPYF. The CDR3 DNA reads TGTGCCAGCAGTCCCGTACACTTGTTGGGGGCGCCGTACTTC.

The CDR3 here is CAIRVPGDTGELFF. In nucleotides, the CDR3 is TGTGCCATCAGGGTCCCGGGGGACACCGGGGAGCTGTTTTTT. The gene calls are TRBV10-3 and TRBJ2-2; the D gene is possibly TRBD2 (6 bases). Germline V CDR1 and CDR2: ENHRY, SYGVKD. There are 14 residues in the CDR3. Between the trimmed V and J ends, which lost 6 bases and 3 bases, there was a span of 11 bases.

The rearrangement uses TRBV2 and TRBJ2-1, with D uncertain. CDR1 and CDR2 from the germline V gene are SNHLY and FYNNEI. CDR3 size: 13 residues. V lost 1 base, J lost 9 bases, and 10 bases lay in between. DNA of the CDR3: TGTGCCAGCAGTGAAGATTCGGTCGTTGAGCAGTTCTTC. This codes for CASSEDSVVEQFF.

The chain uses TRBV5-8 and TRBJ2-4, with D tentatively TRBD1 (6 bases). Germline values: CDR1 SGHTS, CDR2 YDEGEE. Trimming shortened V by 3 bases and J by 6 bases, and 13 bases separated the two germline ends. The CDR3 contains 14 residues. CDR3 amino acids: CASSSGTQINIQYF. In nucleotides, the CDR3 is TGTGCCAGCAGCTCCGGGACACAAATAAACATTCAGTACTTC.

The chain is built from TRBV15 and TRBJ2-7, with D possibly being TRBD2 (6 bases). The V end was cut by 1 base, the J end by 1 base, with 11 bases between. This CDR3 is 15 amino acids long. CDR1 is LNHNV and CDR2 is YYDKDF in the germline V gene (reference sequence). The chain's CDR3 is CATSRGSSASYEQYF. The CDR3 DNA sequence: TGTGCCACCAGCAGAGGATCTAGCGCTTCCTACGAGCAGTACTTC. Variable domain in full (rest from reference TRBV15 and TRBJ2-7): DAMVIQNPRYQVTQFGKPVTLSCSQTLNHNVMYWYQQKSSQAPKLLFHYYDKDFNNEADTPDNFQSRRPNTSFCFLDIRSPGLGDTAMYLCATSRGSSASYEQYFGPGTRLTVT.

The chain uses TRBV7-9 and TRBJ2-1; the match to TRBD2 covers 13 bases. Trimming took 5 bases from V and 4 from J; bases not matched to a gene: 8. The CDR3 is made up of 17 amino acids. Germline V lookup: CDR1 SEHNR, CDR2 FQNEAQ (reference sequence). The DNA of the CDR3 is TGTGCCAGCAGCGGAACACTAGCGGGAGGGGGATACAATGAGCAGTTCTTC. The encoded protein is CASSGTLAGGGYNEQFF.

The rearrangement joins TRBV11-2 to TRBJ1-2, with a possible D match to TRBD1 (5 bases). The CDR3 is 15 residues long. V lost 5 bases, J lost 1 base, and 14 bases lay in between. In germline, CDR1 is SGHAT, CDR2 FQNNGV. CDR3 loop: CASSRVQGFNYGYTF. CDR3 DNA: TGTGCCAGCAGCCGGGTCCAGGGATTTAACTATGGCTACACCTTC. The entire variable domain, with the rest obtained from reference TRBV11-2 and TRBJ1-2, is as follows: EAGVAQSPRYKIIEKRQSVAFWCNPISGHATLYWYQQILGQGPKLLIQFQNNGVVDDSQLPKDRFSAERLKGVDSTLKIQPAKLEDSAVYLCASSRVQGFNYGYTFGSGTRLTVV.

The chain uses TRBV6-6 and TRBJ2-6, with 10 bases fitting TRBD1. The CDR3 contains 16 residues. Germline CDR1 MNHNY, CDR2 SVGAGI (reference sequence). The J segment lost 2 bases and the V segment lost 5 bases, leaving 3 bases of the junction unmatched. CDR3 amino acids: CASSQDRGTGANVLTF. The CDR3 nucleotides read TGTGCCAGCAGTCAGGACAGGGGGACTGGGGCCAACGTCCTGACTTTC.

J is TRBJ1-5 and V is TRBV6-1; perhaps TRBD1 as D (6 bases). The CDR3 has 13 amino acids. With 5 bases removed from V and 5 bases from J, the gap between germline ends came to 10 bases. Looked up from germline, CDR1 is MNHNS and CDR2 is SASEGT. The CDR3 DNA reads as TGTGCCAGCAGTACAGGGTGGGATCAGCCCCAGCATTTT. Amino acids: CASSTGWDQPQHF.

In its sample, this clone was seen once. This chain uses TRBV28 with TRBJ2-3, with 8 bases fitting TRBD2. Germline loops: CDR1 MDHEN, CDR2 SYDVKM. Trimming at V came to 7 bases and at J to 3 bases, leaving 15 bases not matched to a gene. The CDR3 consists of 17 residues. DNA of the CDR3: TGTGCCAGCATGGCTAGCGGGCTCCCACTGAGGACAGATACGCAGTATTTT. Its translation is CASMASGLPLRTDTQYF. Based on the CDR3 plus reference TRBV28 and TRBJ2-3, the full variable domain is DVKVTQSSRYLVKRTGEKVFLECVQDMDHENMFWYRQDPGLGLRLIYFSYDVKMKEKGDIPEGYSVSREKKERFSLILESASTNQTSMYLCASMASGLPLRTDTQYFGPGTRLTVL.

This clone showed up just a few times. Lacking the conserved final phenylalanine or tryptophan, this CDR3 likely reflects a read error. The DNA is left out, because the CDR3 cannot be placed on it with certainty; the CDR3 is given as TCRdb lists it. The V call is TRBV7-6, the J call TRBJ2-7; the table's D call TRBD2 went unverified against the DNA. The CDR3 sequence runs 14 residues, both termini included. The germline CDR1 and CDR2 sequences are SGHVS and FNYEAQ. The chain's CDR3 is CASSLRTSGRDKNP.

V usage is TRBV7-9 and J usage is TRBJ1-3; 9 bases fit TRBD1. Germline V gives CDR1 SEHNR, CDR2 FQNEAQ (reference sequence). Germline trimming cut 0 bases from V and 0 bases from J; bases unmatched to any gene: 0. CDR3 length equals 16 residues. This CDR3 is CASSLAGQGSGNTIYF. DNA of the CDR3: TGTGCCAGCAGCTTAGCGGGACAGGGCTCTGGAAACACCATATATTTT. The whole variable domain, remainder taken from reference TRBV7-9 and TRBJ1-3, is DTGVSQNPRHKITKRGQNVTFRCDPISEHNRLYWYRQTLGQGPEFLTYFQNEAQLEKSRLLSDRFSAERPKGSFSTLEIQRTEQGDSAMYLCASSLAGQGSGNTIYFGEGSWLTVV.

This clone was observed once. V gene TRBV7-9 combines with J gene TRBJ2-3, with a possible D match to TRBD1 (7 bases). Trimming pared 3 bases from V and 2 bases from J, leaving 15 bases between. Germline V CDR1 and CDR2: SEHNR, FQNEAQ (reference sequence). This CDR3 has 16 amino acids. CDR3 nucleotides: TGTGCCAGCAGCTTCCGAAACAGGGGACTCACAGATACGCAGTATTTT. Translating it yields CASSFRNRGLTDTQYF.

The rearrangement joins TRBV5-6 to TRBJ1-2; D gene ambiguous. Germline V gene lookup returns CDR1 SGHDT and CDR2 YYEEEE. The CDR3 runs to 12 residues. V was trimmed by 0 bases and J by 8 bases, leaving 8 bases between them. The CDR3 DNA sequence: TGTGCCAGCAGCTTGGCGGTTACGGGCTACACCTTC. Protein product: CASSLAVTGYTF.

V usage is TRBV30 and J usage is TRBJ1-4; the match to TRBD1 covers 8 bases. The CDR3 has 13 residues. J gave up 6 bases and V 4 bases, and 4 bases lay outside the gene matches. Germline-derived CDR1 and CDR2 are GTSNPN and SVGIG (reference sequence). The CDR3 region is CAWTGGEDEKLFF. The CDR3 nucleotides are TGTGCCTGGACAGGGGGCGAAGATGAAAAACTGTTTTTT.

This chain joins TRBV11-3 and TRBJ2-7; 7 bases are a match to TRBD1. CDR1 and CDR2 (germline): SGHNT, YENEEA. The junction had 9 bases not matched to a gene; V was cut back by 3 bases and J by 4 bases. This CDR3 comprises 15 residues. The CDR3 DNA reads TGTGCCAGCAGCTTTAGGAGAGGGGGCGAGTACGAGCAGTACTTC. Protein product: CASSFRRGGEYEQYF.

Notes on this clone: At one end the junction does not follow the germline gene, possibly because of a read error. This chain connects TRBV19 to TRBJ1-1; tentatively, D is TRBD1 (6 bases). This CDR3 is built from 13 residues. Germline CDR1 and CDR2: LNHDA and SQIVND (reference sequence). The CDR3 loop reads CASSKWGGTDAFF. DNA of the CDR3: TGTGCCAGTAGTAAGTGGGGGGGCACTGACGCTTTCTTT.

This clone was picked up a small number of times. This chain connects TRBV6-1 to TRBJ2-3; 10 bases match TRBD2. From germline, CDR1 is MNHNS and CDR2 SASEGT. V was pared by 7 bases and J by 0 bases, with 4 bases of the junction left unmatched. The CDR3 is 15 amino acids. The CDR3, as DNA: TGTGCCAGCACCCGACTAGCGGGCAGCACAGATACGCAGTATTTT. Its protein product is CASTRLAGSTDTQYF.

The rearrangement uses TRBV27 and TRBJ1-1, with 9 bases identical to TRBD1. The CDR3 sequence is 14 residues long. Germline lookup yields CDR1 MNHEY and CDR2 SMNVEV (reference sequence). V gave up 4 bases and J gave up 5 bases; unmatched junction bases: 5. The CDR3 sequence: CASSSYRGRTEAFF. Written as DNA, the CDR3 is TGTGCCAGCAGTTCGTACAGGGGGCGGACTGAAGCTTTCTTT.

The CDR3 coding sequence is TGTGCCAGCAGTGAATCACCTTCCAGAATCCCCAATGAAAAACTGTTTTTT. This translates into CASSESPSRIPNEKLFF. The chain joins TRBV2 to TRBJ1-4, with D uncertain. With 2 bases removed from V and 5 bases from J, the gap between germline ends came to 18 bases. Germline V gives CDR1 SNHLY, CDR2 FYNNEI. The CDR3 contains 17 residues.

The V and J genes are TRBV11-2 and TRBJ1-5, with a weak D call TRBD1 (6 bases). The CDR3 has 11 residues. The V end was cut by 8 bases, the J end by 7 bases, with 9 bases between. Germline values: CDR1 SGHAT, CDR2 FQNNGV. CDR3 protein: CASRTVQPQHF. DNA for the CDR3: TGTGCCAGCCGGACAGTGCAGCCCCAGCATTTT.

V usage is TRBV28 and J usage is TRBJ1-2; D gene unclear. The length of the CDR3 is 12 residues. V was cut by 6 bases and J by 7 bases, with 12 bases left in between. The V gene's germline CDR1 is MDHEN and CDR2 SYDVKM. This CDR3 is CASRGPRGGYTF. In DNA form, the CDR3 reads TGTGCCAGCAGAGGACCCCGGGGTGGCTACACCTTC.

The genes are TRBV9 and TRBJ2-1; tentatively, D is TRBD1 (6 bases). V was trimmed by 0 bases and J by 7 bases, leaving 11 bases between them. Looked up from germline, CDR1 is SGDLS and CDR2 is YYNGEE. The length of the CDR3 is 14 residues. In DNA, the CDR3 is TGTGCCAGCAGCGTAGGGAACAGGGCGAATGAGCAGTTCTTC. This translates into CASSVGNRANEQFF.

A few counts support this clone. The chain has TRBV27 and TRBJ1-2, with TRBD1 matching over 10 bases. CDR1 and CDR2 (germline): MNHEY, SMNVEV (reference sequence). The CDR3 sequence is 13 residues long. The junction had 1 base not matched to a gene; V was cut back by 2 bases and J by 7 bases. In nucleotides, the CDR3 is TGTGCCAGCAGTTTAAGGGACAGGGGTGGCTACACCTTC. Its protein product is CASSLRDRGGYTF.

Here the CDR3 DNA reads TGTGCCATCAGCGGGGGGACAGGGGATGGCTACACCTTC. Its translation: CAISGGTGDGYTF. V and J are TRBV10-3 and TRBJ1-2; 10 nucleotides align to TRBD1. CDR1 and CDR2 from the germline V gene are ENHRY and SYGVKD. This CDR3 has 13 residues. Trimming took 6 bases from V and 6 from J; bases not matched to a gene: 4.

This clone was observed a single time. The chain couples TRBV2 to TRBJ1-2, with 8 positions matching TRBD1. The CDR3 covers 14 residues. CDR1 SNHLY and CDR2 FYNNEI come from the germline V gene. V lost 5 bases to trimming and J lost 8 bases; unmatched junction nucleotides: 10. The CDR3 region is CASSPYGQGEGYTF. In DNA, the CDR3 is TGTGCCAGCAGTCCGTATGGACAGGGAGAAGGCTACACCTTC. Variable domain in full (rest from reference TRBV2 and TRBJ1-2): EPEVTQTPSHQVTQMGQEVILRCVPISNHLYFYWYRQILGQKVEFLVSFYNNEISEKSEIFDDQFSVERPDGSNFTLKIRSTKLEDSAMYFCASSPYGQGEGYTFGSGTRLTVV.

In this sample, this clone turned up a few times. The chain carries TRBV6-6 and TRBJ1-5, with 8 positions matching TRBD1. V lost 9 bases to trimming and J lost 6 bases; unmatched junction nucleotides: 7. CDR1 is MNHNY, CDR2 SVGAGI, per germline (reference sequence). The CDR3 consists of 13 residues. DNA of the CDR3: TGTGCCAGTATTGACAGGGGCAGTCAGCCCCAGCATTTT. Translation gives CASIDRGSQPQHF.